The rows below give T cell receptor beta chains drawn from one sample of a study of blood T cell repertoires in COVID-19. This table comes from immunoSEQ multiplex PCR, and its TCRdb copy is limited to in-frame clones, with some not included. The repertoire includes some 130,000 clones, around 89% of them detected once, and 10% sits in the top ten. The sample taken for sequencing was peripheral blood. These receptor sequences come from a man aged 45 to 65 with acute or convalescent COVID-19. The conserved cysteine and the conserved F or W are not part of the CDR3 here. Size is omitted from some rows. Given values are once, few, many or a class for expanded clones.

TRBJ1-3 | TRBV28 | - | ASGGTGKTGNTIY
TRBJ1-1 | TRBV3-1/TRBV3-2 | few | ASSQDAGATEAF
TRBJ2-7 | TRBV3-1/TRBV3-2 | - | ASSQDSGQGWEQY
TRBJ2-3 | TRBV12-3/TRBV12-4 | - | ASSSTDTQY
TRBJ2-1 | TRBV19 | - | ASKLREGSYNEQF
TRBJ1-2 | TRBV27 | - | ASSLGNRGYGYT
TRBJ2-3 | TRBV7-9 | - | ASSSPMRGKADTQY
TRBJ1-2 | TRBV19 | once | ASSGSYGYT
TRBJ2-3 | TRBV6-5 | - | ASSPGATSTDTQY
TRBJ2-7 | TRBV28 | - | ASSLYGTSGTYEQY
TRBJ2-2 | TRBV18 | - | ASSLAQGAVPGELF
TRBJ2-2 | TRBV29-1 | - | SVEKGRNGELF
TRBJ1-3 | TRBV23-1 | - | ASLRDVSGNTIY
TRBJ1-1 | TRBV19 | once | ASTTNPGQGSTEAF
TRBJ1-1 | TRBV6-5 | - | ASSYWDRVNTEAF
TRBJ1-1 | TRBV2 | - | ASSERRGNTEAF
TRBJ2-2 | TRBV28 | - | ASSFPSFRMETSAEQWTGELF
TRBJ1-2 | TRBV9 | - | ASSPKPGYGYT
TRBJ2-1 | TRBV18 | - | ASSPSGTANEQF
TRBJ1-5 | TRBV28 | - | ASSLRGQPQH